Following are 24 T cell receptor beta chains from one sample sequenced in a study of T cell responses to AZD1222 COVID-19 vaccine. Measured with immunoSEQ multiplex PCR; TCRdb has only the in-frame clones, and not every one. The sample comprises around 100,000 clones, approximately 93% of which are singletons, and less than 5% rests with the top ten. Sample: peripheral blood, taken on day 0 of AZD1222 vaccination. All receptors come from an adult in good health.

The CDR3 spells CASRKGGDDEQFF. The CDR3 DNA follows: TGTGCCAGCAGGAAGGGAGGGGACGATGAGCAGTTCTTC. The rearrangement joins TRBV6-5 to TRBJ2-1, with 7 positions matching TRBD2. Germline V gene lookup returns CDR1 MNHEY and CDR2 SVGAGI. With V trimmed by 6 bases and J by 8 bases, 7 bases remained unmatched. This CDR3 spans 13 amino acids.

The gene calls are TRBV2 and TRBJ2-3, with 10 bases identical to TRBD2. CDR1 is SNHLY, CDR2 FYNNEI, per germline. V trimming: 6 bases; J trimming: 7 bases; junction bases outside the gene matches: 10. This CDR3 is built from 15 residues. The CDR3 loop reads CASSPQLAGANTQYF. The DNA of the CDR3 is TGTGCCAGCAGCCCCCAGCTAGCGGGAGCTAATACGCAGTATTTT.

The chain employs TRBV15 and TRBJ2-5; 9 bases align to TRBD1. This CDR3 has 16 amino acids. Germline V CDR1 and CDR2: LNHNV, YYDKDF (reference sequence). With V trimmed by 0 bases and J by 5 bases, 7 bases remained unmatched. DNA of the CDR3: TGTGCCACCAGCAGAGATGGAAGGACAGGGGAGGAGACCCAGTACTTC. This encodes CATSRDGRTGEETQYF.

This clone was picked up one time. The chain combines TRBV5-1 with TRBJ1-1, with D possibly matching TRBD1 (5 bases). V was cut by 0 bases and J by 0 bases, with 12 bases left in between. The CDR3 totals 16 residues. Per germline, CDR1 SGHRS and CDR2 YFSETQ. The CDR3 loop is CASSLGQILMNTEAFF. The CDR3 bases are TGCGCCAGCAGCTTGGGACAGATCCTCATGAACACTGAAGCTTTCTTT.

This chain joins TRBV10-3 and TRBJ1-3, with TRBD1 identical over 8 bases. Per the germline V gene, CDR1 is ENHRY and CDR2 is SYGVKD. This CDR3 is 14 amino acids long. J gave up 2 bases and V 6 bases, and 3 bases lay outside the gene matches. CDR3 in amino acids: CAISGQGTGNTIYF. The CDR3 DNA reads TGTGCCATCAGCGGACAGGGCACTGGAAACACCATATATTTT.

CDR3 coding DNA: TGTGCCAGCAGTTTAGCGGGAGGTAACAATGAGCAGTTCTTC. Amino acids: CASSLAGGNNEQFF. The chain recombines TRBV27 with TRBJ2-1; TRBD2 matches 8 bases. V lost 2 bases, J lost 5 bases, and 2 bases stayed unmatched. The germline gives CDR1 MNHEY, CDR2 SMNVEV (reference sequence). The CDR3 runs to 14 residues.

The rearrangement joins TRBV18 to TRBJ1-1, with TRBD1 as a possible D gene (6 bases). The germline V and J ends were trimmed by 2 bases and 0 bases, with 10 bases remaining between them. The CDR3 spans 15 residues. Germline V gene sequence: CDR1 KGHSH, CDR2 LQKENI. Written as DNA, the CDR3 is TGTGCCAGCTCACCAAACGGGGGCCTGAACACTGAAGCTTTCTTT. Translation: CASSPNGGLNTEAFF.

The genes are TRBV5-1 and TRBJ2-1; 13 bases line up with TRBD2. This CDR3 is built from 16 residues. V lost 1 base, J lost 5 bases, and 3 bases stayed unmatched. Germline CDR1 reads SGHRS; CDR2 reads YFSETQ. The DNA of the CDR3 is TGCGCCAGCAGCTTGAGGACTAGCGGGAGCGACAATGAGCAGTTCTTC. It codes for CASSLRTSGSDNEQFF. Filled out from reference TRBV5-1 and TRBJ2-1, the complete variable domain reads KAGVTQTPRYLIKTRGQQVTLSCSPISGHRSVSWYQQTPGQGLQFLFEYFSETQRNKGNFPGRFSGRQFSNSRSEMNVSTLELGDSALYLCASSLRTSGSDNEQFFGPGTRLTVL.

The CDR3 region has the DNA TGTGCCAGCAGCCCACATACCGGGGAGCTGTTTTTT. Its translation: CASSPHTGELFF. The V call is TRBV5-5, the J call TRBJ2-2, with D unclear. The CDR3 loop spans 12 amino acids. The V end was cut by 4 bases, the J end by 5 bases, with 6 bases between. Germline V lookup: CDR1 SGHKS, CDR2 YYEKEE (reference sequence).

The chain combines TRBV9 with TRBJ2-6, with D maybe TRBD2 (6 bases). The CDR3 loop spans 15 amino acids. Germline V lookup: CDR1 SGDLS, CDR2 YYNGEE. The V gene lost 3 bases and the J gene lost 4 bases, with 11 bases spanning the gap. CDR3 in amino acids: CASSAGGTGANVLTF. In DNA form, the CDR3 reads TGTGCCAGCAGCGCGGGCGGGACCGGGGCCAACGTCCTGACTTTC. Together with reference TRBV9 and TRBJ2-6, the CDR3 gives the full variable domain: DSGVTQTPKHLITATGQRVTLRCSPRSGDLSVYWYQQSLDQGLQFLIQYYNGEERAKGNILERFSAQQFPDLHSELNLSSLELGDSALYFCASSAGGTGANVLTFGAGSRLTVL.

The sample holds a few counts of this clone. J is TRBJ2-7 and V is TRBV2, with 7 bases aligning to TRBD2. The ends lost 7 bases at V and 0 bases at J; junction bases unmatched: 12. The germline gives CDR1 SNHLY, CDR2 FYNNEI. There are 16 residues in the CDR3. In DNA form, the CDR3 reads TGTGCCAGCACCTACGGGGGAGGGCCATACTCCTACGAGCAGTACTTC. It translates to CASTYGGGPYSYEQYF.

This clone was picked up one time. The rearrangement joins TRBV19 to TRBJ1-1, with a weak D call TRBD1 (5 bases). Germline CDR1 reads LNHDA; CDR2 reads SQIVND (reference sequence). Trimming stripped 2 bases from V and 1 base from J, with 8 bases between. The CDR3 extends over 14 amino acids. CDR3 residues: CASSIRGPNTEAFF. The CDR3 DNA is TGTGCCAGTAGTATAAGGGGCCCGAACACTGAAGCTTTCTTT. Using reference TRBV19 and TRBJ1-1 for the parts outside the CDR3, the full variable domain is DGGITQSPKYLFRKEGQNVTLSCEQNLNHDAMYWYRQDPGQGLRLIYYSQIVNDFQKGDIAEGYSVSREKKESFPLTVTSAQKNPTAFYLCASSIRGPNTEAFFGQGTRLTVV.

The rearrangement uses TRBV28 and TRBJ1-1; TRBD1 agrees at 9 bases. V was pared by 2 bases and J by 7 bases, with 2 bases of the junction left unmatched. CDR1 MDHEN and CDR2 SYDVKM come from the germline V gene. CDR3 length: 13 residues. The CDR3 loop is CASSLGTGIEAFF. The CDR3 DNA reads TGTGCCAGCAGTTTAGGGACAGGGATTGAAGCTTTCTTT.

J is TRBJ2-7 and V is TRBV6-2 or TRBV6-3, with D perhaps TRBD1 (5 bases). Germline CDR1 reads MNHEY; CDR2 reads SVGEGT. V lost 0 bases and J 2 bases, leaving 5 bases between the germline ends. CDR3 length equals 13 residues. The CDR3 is CASSYSDTYEQYF. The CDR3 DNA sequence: TGTGCCAGCAGTTACTCGGACACCTACGAGCAGTACTTC.

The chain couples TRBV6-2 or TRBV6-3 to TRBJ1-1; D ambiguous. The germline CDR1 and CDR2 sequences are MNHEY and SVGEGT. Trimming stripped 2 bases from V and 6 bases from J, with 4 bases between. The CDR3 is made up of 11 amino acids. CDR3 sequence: CASSYGAEAFF. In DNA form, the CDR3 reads TGTGCCAGCAGTTACGGAGCTGAAGCTTTCTTT.

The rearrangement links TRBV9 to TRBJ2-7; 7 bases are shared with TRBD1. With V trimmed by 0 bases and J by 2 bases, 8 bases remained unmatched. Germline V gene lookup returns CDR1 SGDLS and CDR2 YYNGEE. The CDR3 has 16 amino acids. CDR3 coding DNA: TGTGCCAGCAGCGTAGCCTTGGGCGACAGGGCCTACGAGCAGTACTTC. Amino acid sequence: CASSVALGDRAYEQYF.

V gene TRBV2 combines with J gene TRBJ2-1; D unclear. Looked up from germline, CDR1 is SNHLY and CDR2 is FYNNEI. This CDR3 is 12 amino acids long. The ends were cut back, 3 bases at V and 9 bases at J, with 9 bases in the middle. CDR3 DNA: TGTGCCAGCAGTGAGGGGTACTCTGAGCAGTTCTTC. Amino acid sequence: CASSEGYSEQFF.

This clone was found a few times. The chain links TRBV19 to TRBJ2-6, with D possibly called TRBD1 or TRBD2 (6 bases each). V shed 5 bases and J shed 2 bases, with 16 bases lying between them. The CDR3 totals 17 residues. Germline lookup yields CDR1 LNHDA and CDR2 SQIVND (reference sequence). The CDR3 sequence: CASSPIGGSAGANVLTF. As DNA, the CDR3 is TGTGCCAGTAGTCCCATAGGGGGGAGTGCTGGGGCCAACGTCCTGACTTTC.

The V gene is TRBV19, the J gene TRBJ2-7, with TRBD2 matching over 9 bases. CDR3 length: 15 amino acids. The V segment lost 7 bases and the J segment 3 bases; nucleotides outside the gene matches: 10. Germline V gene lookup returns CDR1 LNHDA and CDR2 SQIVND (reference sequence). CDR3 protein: CASKEASGTSYEQYF. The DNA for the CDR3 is TGTGCCAGTAAGGAGGCTAGCGGGACGAGCTACGAGCAGTACTTC.

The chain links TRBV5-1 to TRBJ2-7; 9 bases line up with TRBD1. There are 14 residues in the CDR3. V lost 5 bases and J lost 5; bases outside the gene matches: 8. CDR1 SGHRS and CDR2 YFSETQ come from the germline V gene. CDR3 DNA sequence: TGCGCCAGCAGTTCCGGGACAGGGACTCACGAGCAGTACTTC. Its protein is CASSSGTGTHEQYF.

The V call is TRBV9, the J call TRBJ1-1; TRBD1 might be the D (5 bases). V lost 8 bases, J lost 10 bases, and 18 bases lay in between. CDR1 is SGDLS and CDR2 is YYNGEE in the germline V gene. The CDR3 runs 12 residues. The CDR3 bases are TGTGCCAGTGCGGGGGACCTTAGCGGAGCTTTCTTT. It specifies CASAGDLSGAFF.

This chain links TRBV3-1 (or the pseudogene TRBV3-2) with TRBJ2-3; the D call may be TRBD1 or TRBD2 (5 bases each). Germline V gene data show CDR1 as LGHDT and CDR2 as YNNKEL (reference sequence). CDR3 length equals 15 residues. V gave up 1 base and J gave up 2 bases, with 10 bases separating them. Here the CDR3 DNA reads TGTGCCAGCAGCCAAGGGGACGCCGCCACAGATACGCAGTATTTT. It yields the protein CASSQGDAATDTQYF.

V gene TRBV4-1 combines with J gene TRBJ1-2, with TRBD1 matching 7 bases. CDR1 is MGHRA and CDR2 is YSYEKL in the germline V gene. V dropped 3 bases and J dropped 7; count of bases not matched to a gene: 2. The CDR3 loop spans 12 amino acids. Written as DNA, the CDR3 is TGCGCCAGCAGCCAGGGGACAGTTGGCTACACCTTC. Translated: CASSQGTVGYTF.

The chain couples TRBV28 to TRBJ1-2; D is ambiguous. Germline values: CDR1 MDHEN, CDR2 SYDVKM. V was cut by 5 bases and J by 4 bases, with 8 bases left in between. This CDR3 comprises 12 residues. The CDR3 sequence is CASSPALYGYTF. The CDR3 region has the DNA TGTGCCAGCAGTCCCGCCCTCTATGGCTACACCTTC.